This section outlines one T cell receptor (beta chain) sequence together with its context. Its antigen is not yet known. No base quality information exists; no much larger clone differs at one position. This sample stems from a study of PD-1 blockade in classical Hodgkin lymphoma (dated by TCRdb to the early 2020s). Study-wide context: Nivolumab dosing was 3 mg/kg intravenously every 2 weeks, continuing until either disease progression or unacceptable toxicity. The study used TCR beta sequencing and CyTOF to define a peripheral blood immune signature of response to PD-1 blockade in classical Hodgkin lymphoma.

The Qiagen DNeasy kit was used to extract genomic DNA both from unsorted PBMCs and from the negatively selected CD4+ and CD8+ fractions. Using primers that anneal to V and J segments, immunoSEQ multiplex PCR amplified the TCR beta CDR3 regions. Amplification bias was minimized using a synthetic immune receptor repertoire, and residual bias was removed computationally after sequencing. In the authors' own workflow: Custom Python scripts were used to quantify repertoire diversity as the Shannon entropy index. Unsorted, CD4+ and CD8+ repertoires were analyzed separately, except for combined analyses in which CD4+ and CD8+ sequences were merged in silico. Clonal expansion was defined as at least a 2-fold frequency increase after treatment relative to C1D1, with a pseudocount of 0.5 for undetected baseline clones. Singleton clones were defined as clones with 0 or 1 copy at C1D1, and non-singleton clones were defined as clones with 2 or more copies. By matching protein sequences in sorted samples from the same patient, clones expanded in unsorted samples were annotated as CD4+, CD8+ or unknown. Wilcoxon tests were applied to paired samples to test diversity changes from C1D1 to C4D1. TCRdb holds this immuneACCESS table with in-frame rearrangements only. Some clones are missing; in checked studies, unresolved V genes explain under half, and the rest has no known cause. V and J calls and clone size are copied from that table; D and trimming were computed from the DNA. This sample lists tens of thousands of clones; approximately 78% were detected once. Jointly, the top ten make up around 8.9% of the sample.

The research as a whole found: Among trial patients, those achieving complete response had baseline diversity similar to that of newly diagnosed patients, while diversity was significantly lower in partial responders and progressors. The study was restricted to a single clinical trial cohort, and the causes of repertoire differences, possibly disease activity or prior therapy, were left undefined. CD4+ but not CD8+ TCR diversity rose significantly by C4D1 (p=0.0027 vs p=0.16), most apparent in complete responders (p=0.02). Diversity was lower in patients who began nivolumab less than 1 year after ASCT, so these patients were left out of later analyses to avoid confounding by immune reconstitution. Baseline TCR diversity was reported to be lower in newly diagnosed patients than in healthy donors and to be lower still in relapsed/refractory patients.

Sequences ENHRY (CDR1) and SYGVKD (CDR2) are obtained from the germline V gene. V is clipped by 1 base and J by 5 bases, and the sequence between their germline boundaries is 14 bases long. The CDR3 spans 15 residues, from the cysteine through the phenylalanine. The sequence is cut down to CDR3 DNA, 45 bases in frame from base 1. The time point label, as the study defines it: cycle 4 day 1 (C4D1), after six to seven weeks of nivolumab. Relapse after autologous stem cell transplantation had occurred in all trial patients, and cohorts A, B and C were distinguished by prior brentuximab vedotin exposure. The trial cohort was composed of about 54 patients with relapsed/refractory classical Hodgkin lymphoma, for whom complete response, partial response or progressive disease was recorded as best overall response. Trial patients were treated with single-agent nivolumab in the multi-cohort phase II CheckMate 205 trial. Best overall response was determined by an independent review committee according to the 2007 International Working Group response criteria. Trial PBMCs were collected just before the start of nivolumab (C1D1) and during therapy at cycle 2 day 1 and cycle 4 day 1. After peripheral blood was drawn into 8 mL Vacutainer Cell Preparation Tubes, PBMCs were isolated by centrifugation and then cryopreserved.

The rearranged segments are TRBV10-3 and TRBJ2-5, with a weak D call of TRBD1 (5 bases match). The sequence was obtained from a human donor with classical Hodgkin lymphoma. The sequencing here drew on peripheral blood mononuclear cells (PBMCs), taken before the fourth cycle of nivolumab. The nucleotides are TGTGCCATCAGTGAGTTCGAGGTGGCAGGGGAGACCCAGTACTTC. Its translation is CAISEFEVAGETQYF.